These 32 T cell receptor beta chains were sequenced from one sample in a study of vaccination and CD4 T cells after COVID-19 (dated by TCRdb to about 2022). Library preparation was by PCR. Sequenced using an Illumina iSeq 100. TCR sequencing of DNA from cultured CD4+ T cells used the Oncomine TCR Beta short-read assay at the Johns Hopkins FTIC core. TCRdb ran its own pipeline on the public reads, namely fastp trimming at Q25 and MiXCR clone calling, and kept in-frame beta chains. Records with the same CDR3 protein are collapsed into one entry carrying the most frequent genes and DNA. The sample includes some 11,000 distinct CDR3 sequences, with 45% to 50% observed a single time. The biggest ten clones account for approximately 14% of the sample. Interpreted using the paper, the treatment or condition label stands for: approximately nine-day PBMC culture with coronavirus spike peptide pools or control peptides (ViraFEST assay).

These receptors lack a known antigen. Sequencing input: CD4+ T cells from blood, cultured in vitro. These receptors were collected from a human donor who had recovered from COVID-19.

CDR3 loop: CASSRQAGRGEKLFF. CDR3 nucleotide sequence: TGTGCCAGCAGCCGACAGGCAGGGAGGGGAGAAAAACTGTTTTTT. This chain connects TRBV7-9 to TRBJ1-4; possibly TRBD1 for D (6 bases). The germline V gene has CDR1 SEHNR and CDR2 FQNEAQ (reference sequence). V was clipped by 5 bases and J by 8 bases, with 18 bases between them. This CDR3 contains 15 residues.

This chain connects TRBV28 to TRBJ2-5; no reliable D call. Trimming took 11 bases from V and 1 from J, leaving 8 bases between them. Germline V gene data show CDR1 as MDHEN and CDR2 as SYDVKM. The CDR3 is 11 residues long. The CDR3 loop reads CASCSQETQYF. CDR3 bases: TGTGCCTCCTGCAGCCAAGAGACCCAGTACTTC.

The rearrangement links TRBV20-1 to TRBJ1-1; weak D call: TRBD1 (6 bases). The germline V gene encodes CDR1 DFQATT and CDR2 SNEGSKA (reference sequence). This CDR3 region has 16 residues. V lost 3 bases, J lost 5 bases, and 22 bases lay in between. The CDR3 bases are TGCAGTGCTAGCTGGCAGGGGATAGCGAAGGGTACTGAAGCTTTCTTT. Protein sequence: CSASWQGIAKGTEAFF.

J is TRBJ2-2 and V is TRBV28; D is perhaps TRBD2 (6 bases). The CDR3 runs to 15 residues. The V gene lost 4 bases and the J gene lost 6 bases, with 15 bases spanning the gap. Germline V lookup: CDR1 MDHEN, CDR2 SYDVKM. Written as DNA, the CDR3 is TGTGCCAGCAGTTCGAGGCTAACGGGGGCCGGGGAGCTGTTTTTT. Translated: CASSSRLTGAGELFF.

V gene TRBV20-1 combines with J gene TRBJ2-1; 11 bases map to TRBD2. Germline V gene data show CDR1 as DFQATT and CDR2 as SNEGSKA (reference sequence). Germline trimming cut 6 bases from V and 3 bases from J; bases unmatched to any gene: 4. The CDR3 is 14 amino acids. CDR3 protein: CSAEGLAVYNEQFF. DNA for the CDR3: TGCAGTGCAGAGGGACTAGCGGTCTACAATGAGCAGTTCTTC.

This clonotype showed up just a few times. The J gene is TRBJ1-5, the V gene TRBV20-1, with 9 bases matching TRBD1. CDR1 is DFQATT, CDR2 SNEGSKA, per germline (reference sequence). V was pared by 5 bases and J by 6 bases, with 11 bases of the junction left unmatched. The CDR3 is made up of 15 amino acids. The CDR3 coding sequence is TGCAGTGCTGCAGCCGGACAGGGGTGGGTTCAGCCCCAGCATTTT. It translates to CSAAAGQGWVQPQHF.

This clonotype was counted only a few times. The chain couples TRBV20-1 to TRBJ1-2, with 9 bases fitting TRBD1. This CDR3 spans 13 amino acids. Per the germline V gene, CDR1 is DFQATT and CDR2 is SNEGSKA (reference sequence). Unmatched junction bases numbered 10, after V lost 6 bases and J lost 8 bases. CDR3 nucleotide sequence: TGCAGTGCCGCCCCGGGACAGGGTTTAGGCTACACCTTC. Its translation is CSAAPGQGLGYTF.

In its sample, this clonotype was seen a few times. The chain carries TRBV2 and TRBJ1-6, with D tentatively TRBD1 (5 bases). Trimming took 4 bases from V and 6 from J, leaving 13 bases between them. The CDR3 loop spans 15 amino acids. Germline V gives CDR1 SNHLY, CDR2 FYNNEI. The CDR3 DNA reads as TGTGCCAGCAGTGCCCTCGAGGGGCGTAATTCACCCCTCCACTTT. This codes for CASSALEGRNSPLHF.

This chain joins TRBV28 and TRBJ2-7; the D is unclear. V lost 7 bases, J lost 6 bases, and 10 bases lay in between. Germline lookup yields CDR1 MDHEN and CDR2 SYDVKM. The CDR3 sequence is 11 residues long. Here the CDR3 DNA reads TGTGCCAGCAAGCGCGGCCTCGAGCAGTACTTC. As protein: CASKRGLEQYF. The full variable domain, completed using reference TRBV28 and TRBJ2-7, is DVKVTQSSRYLVKRTGEKVFLECVQDMDHENMFWYRQDPGLGLRLIYFSYDVKMKEKGDIPEGYSVSREKKERFSLILESASTNQTSMYLCASKRGLEQYFGPGTRLTVT.

A note on this clonotype: Sequence at one end of the junction differs from germline and may be a read error. This rearrangement joins TRBV6-1 to TRBJ2-3; 15 positions match TRBD2. The CDR3 is made up of 16 amino acids. Germline CDR1 and CDR2: MNHNS and SASEGT. The CDR3 reads CASREGLAGGQDTQYF. The CDR3 DNA follows: TGTGCCAGCAGGGAAGGACTAGCGGGGGGGCAAGATACGCAGTATTTT.

V and J are TRBV9 and TRBJ1-6, with D perhaps matching TRBD1 (5 bases). Trimming left V 4 bases short and J 10 bases short, with 21 bases between. In germline, CDR1 is SGDLS, CDR2 YYNGEE. This CDR3 has 16 residues. CDR3 nucleotide sequence: TGTGCCAGCAGCCCGGATATCGACAGAGTGGGATCACCCCTCCACTTT. It codes for CASSPDIDRVGSPLHF.

The chain joins TRBV6-1 to TRBJ2-5; 12 positions match TRBD1. CDR3 length: 18 amino acids. The germline V gene has CDR1 MNHNS and CDR2 SASEGT. The junction had 15 bases not matched to a gene; V was cut back by 5 bases and J by 5 bases. The CDR3 DNA sequence: TGTGCCAGCAGTCATCTACCGGGACAGGGGGCTTCAGGGGAGACCCAGTACTTC. It encodes CASSHLPGQGASGETQYF.

This clonotype was seen only a few times. The V and J genes are TRBV6-1 and TRBJ1-5; the D is unclear. Trimming cost V 4 bases and J 9 bases, with 16 bases left between them. Looked up from germline, CDR1 is MNHNS and CDR2 is SASEGT. There are 14 residues in the CDR3. The CDR3, as DNA: TGTGCCAGCAGTGTTGGACGGTATAACCCGCCCCAGCATTTT. It translates to CASSVGRYNPPQHF.

The V call is TRBV11-3, the J call TRBJ1-2; 9 bases fit TRBD1. CDR3 length equals 17 residues. The V gene end was trimmed by 3 bases and the J gene end by 4 bases; junction bases not matched to a gene: 12. Germline CDR1 and CDR2: SGHNT and YENEEA. This CDR3 reads CASSLRVGQGSGYGYTF. The CDR3 nucleotides read TGTGCCAGCAGCTTGCGGGTGGGACAGGGAAGCGGCTATGGCTACACCTTC.

V and J are TRBV7-9 and TRBJ1-4; maybe TRBD1 (6 bases). The CDR3 is made up of 17 amino acids. CDR1 is SEHNR, CDR2 FQNEAQ, per germline (reference sequence). Trimming stripped 1 base from V and 8 bases from J, with 20 bases between. The CDR3 region has the DNA TGTGCCAGCAGCTTAGGGTCAGGTGGGGGCAGGGACGAAAAACTGTTTTTT. Encoded protein: CASSLGSGGGRDEKLFF.

This chain uses TRBV27 with TRBJ1-2, with D hard to call. V gave up 8 bases and J gave up 5 bases, with 15 bases separating them. The CDR3 spans 13 residues. Germline CDR1 is MNHEY and CDR2 is SMNVEV (reference sequence). The CDR3 loop is CASGRAGPYGYTF. CDR3 sequence (DNA): TGTGCCAGCGGCCGGGCAGGTCCGTATGGCTACACCTTC.

The genes are TRBV7-8 and TRBJ1-5; D ambiguous. In germline, CDR1 is SGHVS, CDR2 FQNEAQ. The CDR3 is 13 amino acids. With 5 bases removed from V and 7 bases from J, the gap between germline ends came to 12 bases. For the CDR3, the DNA is TGTGCCAGCAGCCCCCGGACCGAGCAGCCCCAGCATTTT. Translation gives CASSPRTEQPQHF.

The rearrangement links TRBV28 to TRBJ1-2; TRBD1 is a possible D gene (6 bases). Germline CDR1 MDHEN, CDR2 SYDVKM. The V gene lost 7 bases and the J gene lost 2 bases, with 17 bases spanning the gap. This CDR3 is built from 15 residues. The chain's CDR3 is CASTPRGAVNYGYTF. CDR3 nucleotides: TGTGCCAGCACCCCTCGGGGGGCGGTAAACTATGGCTACACCTTC.

In its sample, this clonotype was seen a few times. The V gene is TRBV5-4, the J gene TRBJ2-1, with TRBD2 identical over 8 bases. Germline V lookup: CDR1 SGHNT, CDR2 YYREEE (reference sequence). Trimming removed 4 bases from V and 6 bases from J; junction bases left unmatched: 9. The CDR3 contains 15 residues. CDR3 sequence: CASSQTSVDTNEQFF. The CDR3 DNA is TGTGCCAGCAGCCAGACTAGCGTCGATACCAATGAGCAGTTCTTC.

The chain uses TRBV6-2 or TRBV6-3 and TRBJ2-7; a weak D match, TRBD2 (6 bases). CDR1 is MNHEY and CDR2 is SVGEGT in the germline V gene. Trimming removed 4 bases at V and 1 base at J, with 11 bases between. The CDR3 is 14 amino acids. The CDR3 bases are TGTGCCAGCAGTTCGGGACTTATTTCCTACGAGCAGTACTTC. Translated, it gives CASSSGLISYEQYF.

This clonotype appeared a few times. The rearrangement links TRBV7-2 to TRBJ1-4; D possibly corresponds to TRBD1 (5 bases). The CDR3 covers 15 residues. The ends were cut back, 0 bases at V and 8 bases at J, with 13 bases in the middle. CDR1 and CDR2 (germline): SGHTA, FQGNSA. CDR3 protein: CASSLAGLAQEKLFF. The CDR3 nucleotides read TGTGCCAGCAGCTTAGCGGGGCTAGCCCAGGAAAAACTGTTTTTT.

DNA of the CDR3: TGCAGCGTTGAGGTCAATTCACCCCTCCACTTT. Its translation is CSVEVNSPLHF. V and J are TRBV29-1 and TRBJ1-6; D gene uncertain. The CDR3 is 11 amino acids. CDR1 is SQVTM, CDR2 ANQGSEA, per germline. V was cut by 3 bases and J by 7 bases, with 4 bases left in between.

V and J are TRBV7-2 and TRBJ2-1, with D uncertain. The ends were cut back, 1 base at V and 0 bases at J, with 7 bases in the middle. Germline V gives CDR1 SGHTA, CDR2 FQGNSA. The CDR3 runs to 15 residues. CDR3 DNA sequence: TGTGCCAGCAGCTTAGTACCGGGCTCCTACAATGAGCAGTTCTTC. This encodes CASSLVPGSYNEQFF.

V is TRBV19 and J is TRBJ2-7; D remains unclear. The V gene's germline CDR1 is LNHDA and CDR2 SQIVND (reference sequence). Trimming removed 5 bases from V and 3 bases from J, with 11 bases in between. The CDR3 has 13 amino acids. CDR3 in DNA: TGTGCCAGTAGTGATCCAGGCCGCTACGAGCAGTACTTC. Its protein is CASSDPGRYEQYF.

Only a few counts were recorded for this clonotype. V usage is TRBV20-1 and J usage is TRBJ2-7; tentatively, D is TRBD2 (6 bases). The germline CDR1 and CDR2 sequences are DFQATT and SNEGSKA (reference sequence). The length of the CDR3 is 12 residues. Trimming left V 6 bases short and J 6 bases short, with 15 bases between. CDR3 residues: CSAKSGWGEQYF. For the CDR3, the DNA is TGCAGTGCAAAAAGCGGGTGGGGCGAGCAGTACTTC.

This clonotype has only a few counts. The rearrangement joins TRBV10-3 to TRBJ1-5, with D uncertain. From germline, CDR1 is ENHRY and CDR2 SYGVKD. The CDR3 is made up of 15 amino acids. Trimming removed 0 bases at V and 4 bases at J, with 10 bases between. CDR3 region: CAISESGESNQPQHF. CDR3 nucleotides: TGTGCCATCAGTGAGTCGGGAGAATCTAATCAGCCCCAGCATTTT.

The V gene is TRBV30, the J gene TRBJ1-2; D uncertain. The germline CDR1 and CDR2 sequences are GTSNPN and SVGIG (reference sequence). This CDR3 region has 13 residues. V was clipped by 3 bases and J by 0 bases, with 8 bases between them. The CDR3 nucleotides are TGTGCCTGGAGGGACGGCCCTAACTATGGCTACACCTTC. It codes for CAWRDGPNYGYTF.

This chain uses TRBV7-9 with TRBJ1-2; no clear D gene. Germline values: CDR1 SEHNR, CDR2 FQNEAQ (reference sequence). Trimming cost V 7 bases and J 7 bases, with 16 bases left between them. CDR3 size: 13 residues. The CDR3 sequence is CASTLSGLGGYTF. In DNA form, the CDR3 reads TGTGCCAGCACCCTCTCGGGCCTAGGTGGCTACACCTTC. Full variable domain (remainder filled in from reference TRBV7-9 and TRBJ1-2): DTGVSQNPRHKITKRGQNVTFRCDPISEHNRLYWYRQTLGQGPEFLTYFQNEAQLEKSRLLSDRFSAERPKGSFSTLEIQRTEQGDSAMYLCASTLSGLGGYTFGSGTRLTVV.

This chain uses TRBV2 with TRBJ1-2; possibly TRBD1 for D (5 bases). Germline V CDR1 and CDR2: SNHLY, FYNNEI. There are 15 residues in the CDR3. V was cut by 6 bases and J by 0 bases, with 14 bases left in between. CDR3: CASSRDGTPNYGYTF. CDR3 bases: TGTGCCAGCAGCCGAGACGGGACTCCTAACTATGGCTACACCTTC.

This chain uses TRBV10-2 with TRBJ2-3; 7 nucleotides match TRBD2. Germline V lookup: CDR1 WSHSY, CDR2 SAAADI. The CDR3 loop spans 14 amino acids. Losses at the gene ends were 7 bases for V and 2 bases for J; bases not matched to a gene: 6. As DNA, the CDR3 is TGCGCCAGCACCCCTAGCGGTTACACAGATACGCAGTATTTT. It codes for CASTPSGYTDTQYF.

V is TRBV20-1 and J is TRBJ2-7, with 9 bases identical to TRBD2. This CDR3 has 13 amino acids. Germline V lookup: CDR1 DFQATT, CDR2 SNEGSKA (reference sequence). The ends lost 0 bases at V and 7 bases at J; junction bases unmatched: 4. The CDR3 region has the DNA TGCAGTGCTAGAGAACGGCTAGCGGGAGAGCAGTACTTC. It is translated as CSARERLAGEQYF.

A few counts support this clonotype. The V gene is TRBV12-3 or TRBV12-4, the J gene TRBJ1-2, with 9 bases matching TRBD1. The CDR3 has 14 amino acids. The V segment lost 6 bases and the J segment 8 bases; nucleotides outside the gene matches: 10. The CDR3 loop is CASSPADRGRGYTF. The CDR3 region has the DNA TGTGCCAGCAGCCCAGCGGACAGGGGAAGGGGCTACACCTTC.